The subject of this entry is one TCR beta chain. CDR1 SGHVS and CDR2 FQNEAQ come from the germline V gene. The CDR3 contains 14 residues. Between the trimmed V and J ends, which lost 2 bases and 4 bases, there was a span of 12 bases. The data are from a study of technical replicates of blood from several donors. This table comes from immunoSEQ multiplex PCR, and its TCRdb copy is limited to in-frame clones, with some not included. The sample shows about 62,000 clones, approximately 89% of them seen only once. Sequencing used PBMCs. The chain employs TRBV7-8 and TRBJ2-7; maybe TRBD1 (6 bases). This sequence was found in a human donor in good health. Some clones in this sample may be carry-over from other donors' samples. DNA of the CDR3: TGTGCCAGCAGCTTATTGGGTCAGGGGTACGAGCAGTACTTC. Protein: CASSLLGQGYEQYF.